The 12 T cell receptor beta chains below come from one sample, sequenced in a study of T cell responses to AZD1222 COVID-19 vaccine. Produced via immunoSEQ multiplex PCR; TCRdb's table is partial and in-frame only. The sample includes 140,000 or so clones, around nine tenths of them seen just once. The source material was peripheral blood, sampled on day 0 of AZD1222 vaccination. The receptors were sampled from an adult in good health.

The chain carries TRBV6-6 and TRBJ1-1; no definite D call. In germline, CDR1 is MNHNY, CDR2 SVGAGI (reference sequence). The germline V and J ends were trimmed by 6 bases and 5 bases, with 7 bases remaining between them. This CDR3 is 11 amino acids long. This chain's CDR3 is CASRSWTEAFF. DNA for the CDR3: TGTGCCAGCAGGTCTTGGACTGAAGCTTTCTTT.

V is TRBV28 and J is TRBJ2-7; 11 bases agree with TRBD2. J lost 2 bases, V lost 10 bases, and 4 bases had no gene match. This CDR3 contains 13 residues. CDR1 is MDHEN, CDR2 SYDVKM, per germline. CDR3 sequence (DNA): TGTGCCACCATAGCGGGAGGGCCCTACGAGCAGTACTTC. It specifies CATIAGGPYEQYF.

The CDR3 DNA is TGTGCCAGCAGTTTACCGACGGGCCCCTATGGCTACACCTTC. It is translated as CASSLPTGPYGYTF. The V gene is TRBV28, the J gene TRBJ1-2; D gene ambiguous. V was cut by 2 bases and J by 4 bases, with 11 bases left in between. There are 14 residues in the CDR3. Germline V gene sequence: CDR1 MDHEN, CDR2 SYDVKM.

This clone was picked up one time. The CDR3, as DNA: TGTGCCAGCAGCTCCCCGGGACAAAGCAATCAGCCCCAGCATTTT. This codes for CASSSPGQSNQPQHF. The chain is built from TRBV28 and TRBJ1-5; possibly TRBD1 for D (6 bases). Trimming shortened V by 6 bases and J by 1 base, and 13 bases separated the two germline ends. Germline lookup yields CDR1 MDHEN and CDR2 SYDVKM. The CDR3 extends over 15 amino acids.

This clone was found a few times. The rearrangement uses TRBV11-3 and TRBJ2-1; 13 positions match TRBD2. V lost 5 bases to trimming and J lost 9 bases; unmatched junction nucleotides: 10. The CDR3 has 16 residues. Germline V gives CDR1 SGHNT, CDR2 YENEEA. In DNA form, the CDR3 reads TGTGCCAGCAGCCAGATACTAGCGGGAGGGCCGGTTGAGCAGTTCTTC. Translated: CASSQILAGGPVEQFF.

The gene calls are TRBV10-3 and TRBJ2-7, with D tentatively TRBD2 (5 bases). The V gene lost 2 bases and the J gene lost 5 bases, with 10 bases spanning the gap. Germline CDR1 and CDR2: ENHRY and SYGVKD. There are 13 residues in the CDR3. This CDR3 is CAISEGRRHEQYF. CDR3 DNA sequence: TGTGCCATCAGTGAGGGACGGAGGCACGAGCAGTACTTC.

This chain joins TRBV5-4 and TRBJ2-2; TRBD2 might be the D (5 bases). CDR3 length: 14 residues. Trimming took 4 bases from V and 5 from J, leaving 12 bases between them. Looked up from germline, CDR1 is SGHNT and CDR2 is YYREEE (reference sequence). The DNA for the CDR3 is TGTGCCAGCAGCCTGGACTTTGGGACCGGGGAGCTGTTTTTT. Amino acids: CASSLDFGTGELFF.

This clone came up once. V is TRBV18 and J is TRBJ2-7; D is possibly TRBD2 (7 bases). This CDR3 region has 14 residues. CDR1 and CDR2 (germline): KGHSH, LQKENI. The ends were cut back, 3 bases at V and 4 bases at J, with 13 bases in the middle. The CDR3 sequence: CASSPTGGKYEQYF. The DNA for the CDR3 is TGTGCCAGCTCACCGACGGGGGGCAAGTACGAGCAGTACTTC.

This chain joins TRBV3-1 (or the pseudogene TRBV3-2) and TRBJ1-4, with D perhaps TRBD1 (6 bases). This CDR3 has 14 residues. The V gene lost 4 bases and the J gene lost 4 bases, with 10 bases spanning the gap. Germline V gene sequence: CDR1 LGHDT, CDR2 YNNKEL (reference sequence). Here the CDR3 reads CASSPQGRNEKLFF. The DNA for the CDR3 is TGTGCCAGCAGCCCACAGGGACGTAATGAAAAACTGTTTTTT.

The J gene is TRBJ1-2, the V gene TRBV29-1; possible D gene TRBD1, 5 bases. The CDR3 runs to 11 residues. The germline CDR1 and CDR2 sequences are SQVTM and ANQGSEA. CDR3 region: CSWQGEAGYTF. CDR3 sequence (DNA): TGCAGTTGGCAGGGTGAGGCTGGCTACACCTTC.

The chain joins TRBV9 to TRBJ2-5; TRBD1 matches at 7 bases. In germline, CDR1 is SGDLS, CDR2 YYNGEE. The CDR3 extends over 14 amino acids. Trimming took 0 bases from V and 3 from J; bases not matched to a gene: 2. This CDR3 is CASSVDTGEETQYF. The CDR3 DNA reads as TGTGCCAGCAGCGTAGACACAGGGGAAGAGACCCAGTACTTC.

This clone was counted a single time. The chain uses TRBV3-1 (or the pseudogene TRBV3-2) and TRBJ2-5; 9 positions agree with TRBD2. Losses at the gene ends were 1 base for V and 5 bases for J; bases not matched to a gene: 5. Germline V CDR1 and CDR2: LGHDT, YNNKEL (reference sequence). The CDR3 runs to 15 residues. The CDR3 protein is CASSQVAGAWETQYF. The DNA of the CDR3 is TGTGCCAGCAGCCAAGTAGCGGGAGCGTGGGAGACCCAGTACTTC.